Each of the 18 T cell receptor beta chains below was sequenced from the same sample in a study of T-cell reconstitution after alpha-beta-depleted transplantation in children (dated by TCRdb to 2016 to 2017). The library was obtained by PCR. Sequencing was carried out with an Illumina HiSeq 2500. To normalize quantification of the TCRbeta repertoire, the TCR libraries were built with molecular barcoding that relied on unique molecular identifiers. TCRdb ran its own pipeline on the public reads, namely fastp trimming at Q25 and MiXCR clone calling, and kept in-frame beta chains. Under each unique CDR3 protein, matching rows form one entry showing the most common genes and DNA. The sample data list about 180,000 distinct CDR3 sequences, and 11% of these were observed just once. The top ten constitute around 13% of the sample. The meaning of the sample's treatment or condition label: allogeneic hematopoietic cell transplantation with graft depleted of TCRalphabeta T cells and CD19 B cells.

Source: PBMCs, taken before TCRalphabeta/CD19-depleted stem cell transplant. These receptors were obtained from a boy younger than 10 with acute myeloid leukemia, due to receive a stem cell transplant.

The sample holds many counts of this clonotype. CDR3: CASRRQGVYEQYF. In DNA form, the CDR3 reads TGTGCCAGCAGAAGACAGGGGGTGTACGAGCAGTACTTC. The gene calls are TRBV2 and TRBJ2-7, with 9 bases matching TRBD1. The junction had 4 bases not matched to a gene; V was cut back by 6 bases and J by 4 bases. This CDR3 has 13 residues. Germline CDR1 is SNHLY and CDR2 is FYNNEI.

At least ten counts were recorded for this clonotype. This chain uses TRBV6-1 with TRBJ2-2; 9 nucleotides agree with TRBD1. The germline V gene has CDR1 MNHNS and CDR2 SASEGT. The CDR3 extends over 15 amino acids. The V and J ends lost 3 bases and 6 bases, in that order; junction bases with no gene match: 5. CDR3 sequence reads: CASSEGQGEPGELFF. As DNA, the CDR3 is TGTGCCAGCAGTGAGGGACAGGGCGAGCCCGGGGAGCTGTTTTTT.

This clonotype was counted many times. CDR3 sequence reads: CASSRWREPYEQYF. The CDR3 region has the DNA TGTGCCAGCAGCCGTTGGAGGGAGCCCTACGAGCAGTACTTC. The chain couples TRBV12-3 or TRBV12-4 to TRBJ2-7, with D possibly matching TRBD2 (6 bases). The CDR3 is made up of 14 amino acids. Trimming stripped 6 bases from V and 2 bases from J, with 14 bases between.

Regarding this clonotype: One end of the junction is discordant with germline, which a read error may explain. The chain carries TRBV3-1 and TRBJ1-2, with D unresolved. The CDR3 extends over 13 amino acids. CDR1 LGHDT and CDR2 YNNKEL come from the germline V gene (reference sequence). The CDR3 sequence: CARSPSASYGYTF. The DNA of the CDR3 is TGTGCCAGGAGCCCTTCGGCTAGCTATGGCTACACCTTC.

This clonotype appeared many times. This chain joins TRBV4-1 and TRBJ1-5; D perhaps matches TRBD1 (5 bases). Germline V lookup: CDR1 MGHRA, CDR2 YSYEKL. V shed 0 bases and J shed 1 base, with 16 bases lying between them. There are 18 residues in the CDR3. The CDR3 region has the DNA TGCGCCAGCAGCCAAGATCTAAGAGGGGCTTCAAGCAATCAGCCCCAGCATTTT. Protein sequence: CASSQDLRGASSNQPQHF.

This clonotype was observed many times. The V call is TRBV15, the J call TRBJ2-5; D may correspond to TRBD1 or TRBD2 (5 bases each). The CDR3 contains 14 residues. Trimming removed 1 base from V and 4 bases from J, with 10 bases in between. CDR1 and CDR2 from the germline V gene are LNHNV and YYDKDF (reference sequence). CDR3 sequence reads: CATSRGWGRETQYF. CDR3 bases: TGTGCCACCAGCAGAGGATGGGGGAGAGAGACCCAGTACTTC.

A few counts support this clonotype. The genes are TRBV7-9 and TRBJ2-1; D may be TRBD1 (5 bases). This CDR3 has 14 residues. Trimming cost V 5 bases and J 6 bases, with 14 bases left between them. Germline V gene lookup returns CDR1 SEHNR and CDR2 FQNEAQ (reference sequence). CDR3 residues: CASSRPRVGNEQFF. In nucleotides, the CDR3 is TGTGCCAGCAGCCGCCCCAGGGTGGGCAATGAGCAGTTCTTC.

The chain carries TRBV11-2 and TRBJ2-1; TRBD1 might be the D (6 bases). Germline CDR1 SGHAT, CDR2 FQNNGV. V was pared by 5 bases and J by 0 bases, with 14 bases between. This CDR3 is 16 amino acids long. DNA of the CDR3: TGTGCCAGCAGCCTTACCGGACAGAGCTCCTACAATGAGCAGTTCTTC. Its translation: CASSLTGQSSYNEQFF. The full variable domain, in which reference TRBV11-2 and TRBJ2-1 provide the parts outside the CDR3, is EAGVAQSPRYKIIEKRQSVAFWCNPISGHATLYWYQQILGQGPKLLIQFQNNGVVDDSQLPKDRFSAERLKGVDSTLKIQPAKLEDSAVYLCASSLTGQSSYNEQFFGPGTRLTVL.

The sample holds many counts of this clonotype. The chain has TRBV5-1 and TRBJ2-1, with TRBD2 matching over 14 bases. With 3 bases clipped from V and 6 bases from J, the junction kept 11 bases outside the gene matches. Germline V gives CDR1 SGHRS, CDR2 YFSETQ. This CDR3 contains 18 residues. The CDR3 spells CASSSPHGGTSGSNEQFF. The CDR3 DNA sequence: TGCGCCAGCAGCTCTCCCCACGGCGGGACTAGCGGGAGCAATGAGCAGTTCTTC.

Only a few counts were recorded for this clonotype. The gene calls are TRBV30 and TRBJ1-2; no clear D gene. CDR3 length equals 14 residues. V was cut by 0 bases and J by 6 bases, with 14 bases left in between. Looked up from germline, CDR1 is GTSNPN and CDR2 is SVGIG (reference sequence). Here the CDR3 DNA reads TGTGCCTGGAGTGTTTTCTCACCCGGGGATGGCTACACCTTC. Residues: CAWSVFSPGDGYTF.

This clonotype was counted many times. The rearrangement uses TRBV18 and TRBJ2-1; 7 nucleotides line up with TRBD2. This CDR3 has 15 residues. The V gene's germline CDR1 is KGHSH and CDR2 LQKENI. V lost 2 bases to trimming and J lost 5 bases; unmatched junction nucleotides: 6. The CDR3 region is CASSPNRGRNNEQFF. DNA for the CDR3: TGTGCCAGCTCACCAAACCGCGGGAGAAACAATGAGCAGTTCTTC.

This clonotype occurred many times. CDR3 coding DNA: TGTGCCAGCAGTTTCCAGGCTTCGAGCTCTGGAAACACCATATATTTT. Amino acids: CASSFQASSSGNTIYF. The chain has TRBV12-3 or TRBV12-4 and TRBJ1-3; no definite D call. This CDR3 comprises 16 residues. Trimming left V 3 bases short and J 0 bases short, with 12 bases between.

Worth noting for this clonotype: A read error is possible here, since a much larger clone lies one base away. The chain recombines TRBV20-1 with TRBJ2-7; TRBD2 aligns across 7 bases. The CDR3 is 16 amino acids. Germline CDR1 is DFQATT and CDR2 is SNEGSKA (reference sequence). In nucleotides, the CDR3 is TGCAGCTTTACGCTTATAGCGGGCCCTCTAATCTACGAGCAGTACTTC. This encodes CSFTLIAGPLIYEQYF.

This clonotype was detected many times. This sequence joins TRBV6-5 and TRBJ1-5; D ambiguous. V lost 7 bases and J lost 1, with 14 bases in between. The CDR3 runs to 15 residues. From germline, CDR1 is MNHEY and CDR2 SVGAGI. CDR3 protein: CASKPLSGSNQPQHF. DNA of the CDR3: TGTGCCAGCAAGCCTTTGTCCGGGAGCAATCAGCCCCAGCATTTT.

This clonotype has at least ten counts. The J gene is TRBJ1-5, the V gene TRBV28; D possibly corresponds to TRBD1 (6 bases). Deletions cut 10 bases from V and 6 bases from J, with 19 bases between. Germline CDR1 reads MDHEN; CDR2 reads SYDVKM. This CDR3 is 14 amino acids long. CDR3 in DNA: TGTGCCACCCGGGACACCTGGTCGGGTCAGCCCCAGCATTTT. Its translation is CATRDTWSGQPQHF.

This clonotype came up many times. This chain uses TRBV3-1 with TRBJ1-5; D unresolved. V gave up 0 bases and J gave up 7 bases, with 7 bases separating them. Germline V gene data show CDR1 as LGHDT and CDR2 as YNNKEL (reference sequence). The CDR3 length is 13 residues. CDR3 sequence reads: CASSQDLVQPQHF. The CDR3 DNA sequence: TGTGCCAGCAGCCAAGATCTTGTGCAGCCCCAGCATTTT.

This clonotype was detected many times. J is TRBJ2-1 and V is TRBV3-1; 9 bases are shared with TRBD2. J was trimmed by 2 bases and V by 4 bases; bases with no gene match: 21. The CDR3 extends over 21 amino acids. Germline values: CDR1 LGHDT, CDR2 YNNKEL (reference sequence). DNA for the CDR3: TGTGCCAGCAGCCCCCGTCGGAGGAGCGGGGGGTCCCAAAGCCCCTACAATGAGCAGTTCTTC. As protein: CASSPRRRSGGSQSPYNEQFF.

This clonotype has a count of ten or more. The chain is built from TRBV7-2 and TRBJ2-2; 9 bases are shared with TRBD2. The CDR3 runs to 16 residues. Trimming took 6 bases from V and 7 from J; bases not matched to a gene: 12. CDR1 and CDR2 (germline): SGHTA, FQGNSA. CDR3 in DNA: TGTGCCAGCAGATCCCCGGGACTAGCTACCGTCGGGGAGCTGTTTTTT. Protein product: CASRSPGLATVGELFF.